These 13 T cell receptor beta chains share one sample of origin, sequenced in a study of blood T cells in healthy people across ages. Alongside a J-beta primer mix, a sample-barcoded 5' primer served in a second PCR lasting roughly 7 to 11 cycles. Via MiXCR, TCRdb re-called the 5' RACE reads, giving one row per CDR3 protein. The data show under 2 million distinct CDR3 sequences, 34% seen once. Sequenced: blood. Receptors were obtained from a woman aged 25 to 39 in good health.

The chain is built from TRBV27 and TRBJ2-3, with 11 positions matching TRBD2. Trimming removed 6 bases from V and 7 bases from J; junction bases left unmatched: 6. Germline CDR1 is MNHEY and CDR2 is SMNVEV (reference sequence). The CDR3 covers 14 residues. CDR3 in amino acids: CASSPLAGANTQYF. In DNA form, the CDR3 reads TGTGCCAGCAGCCCACTAGCGGGAGCGAATACGCAGTATTTT.

Only a few counts were recorded for this clonotype. J is TRBJ2-1 and V is TRBV10-2; no clear D gene. Per germline, CDR1 WSHSY and CDR2 SAAADI. The CDR3 covers 13 residues. V shed 3 bases and J shed 4 bases, with 7 bases lying between them. As DNA, the CDR3 is TGCGCCAGCAGTGACAACCAATACAATGAGCAGTTCTTC. Its translation is CASSDNQYNEQFF.

The chain links TRBV6-1 to TRBJ2-7; D may be TRBD1 or TRBD2 (5 bases each). This CDR3 is 14 amino acids long. The V end was cut by 9 bases, the J end by 2 bases, with 17 bases between. CDR1 is MNHNS and CDR2 is SASEGT in the germline V gene. CDR3 bases: TGTGCCAGTTTTTTCGGGACGGCTACCTACGAGCAGTACTTC. Translated, it gives CASFFGTATYEQYF.

This clonotype was found many times. The rearrangement joins TRBV6-6 to TRBJ2-1; D perhaps matches TRBD1 (5 bases). Trimming took off 0 bases at V and 6 bases at J, with 12 bases between the two ends. Germline V CDR1 and CDR2: MNHNY, SVGAGI (reference sequence). The CDR3 consists of 15 residues. The CDR3: CASSYSTKGFNEQFF. In DNA, the CDR3 is TGTGCCAGCAGTTACTCGACGAAGGGGTTCAATGAGCAGTTCTTC.

The rearrangement links TRBV6-6 to TRBJ2-7; 8 bases agree with TRBD1. Trimming at V came to 6 bases and at J to 2 bases, leaving 6 bases not matched to a gene. Per germline, CDR1 MNHNY and CDR2 SVGAGI (reference sequence). The CDR3 sequence is 14 residues long. For the CDR3, the DNA is TGTGCCAGCAGAAGCAGGGGGCCTACCTACGAGCAGTACTTC. This codes for CASRSRGPTYEQYF.

This clonotype was seen more than once but under ten times. The rearrangement joins TRBV20-1 to TRBJ2-7; 7 bases fit TRBD2. Germline V gene sequence: CDR1 DFQATT, CDR2 SNEGSKA (reference sequence). J lost 2 bases, V lost 6 bases, and 19 bases had no gene match. This CDR3 region has 17 residues. The CDR3 DNA follows: TGCAGTGCAAATTCGGCTAGCGGCGACTCCTTCCCCTACGAGCAGTACTTC. This translates into CSANSASGDSFPYEQYF.

This chain uses TRBV20-1 with TRBJ2-3; D gene uncertain. CDR1 DFQATT and CDR2 SNEGSKA come from the germline V gene (reference sequence). The CDR3 sequence is 14 residues long. The V end lost 0 bases, the J end lost 1 base, and 8 bases lay between the germline ends. The CDR3 spells CSARDLWGTDTQYF. CDR3 coding DNA: TGCAGTGCTAGAGACCTCTGGGGCACAGATACGCAGTATTTT.

V usage is TRBV12-3 or TRBV12-4 and J usage is TRBJ2-3; D is unclear. The ends were cut back, 4 bases at V and 11 bases at J, with 19 bases in the middle. The CDR3 loop spans 14 amino acids. The CDR3 reads CASSSRDRADVQYF. DNA for the CDR3: TGTGCCAGCAGTTCCAGAGACCGAGCAGATGTGCAGTATTTT.

This clonotype has just a few counts. The V call is TRBV15, the J call TRBJ2-5; TRBD2 matches at 10 bases. J gave up 2 bases and V 2 bases, and 5 bases lay outside the gene matches. Germline V gene sequence: CDR1 LNHNV, CDR2 YYDKDF (reference sequence). There are 16 residues in the CDR3. The CDR3 sequence: CATSRKTLAGQETQYF. In DNA form, the CDR3 reads TGTGCCACCAGCAGAAAAACACTAGCGGGGCAAGAGACCCAGTACTTC.

The V gene is TRBV10-3, the J gene TRBJ2-3; weak D call: TRBD2 (5 bases). Germline V gene data show CDR1 as ENHRY and CDR2 as SYGVKD. The CDR3 runs 16 residues. The V gene lost 3 bases and the J gene lost 2 bases, with 15 bases spanning the gap. The CDR3 here is CAISESSRVVTDTQYF. DNA for the CDR3: TGTGCCATCAGTGAATCCTCGCGGGTGGTCACAGATACGCAGTATTTT.

The sample holds many counts of this clonotype. This chain joins TRBV20-1 and TRBJ2-1; 12 bases are a match to TRBD2. The CDR3 spans 16 residues. Germline V gene sequence: CDR1 DFQATT, CDR2 SNEGSKA (reference sequence). With V trimmed by 2 bases and J by 1 base, 3 bases remained unmatched. The CDR3 protein is CSARPSGRASYNEQFF. In nucleotides, the CDR3 is TGCAGTGCTAGACCTAGCGGGAGGGCGTCCTACAATGAGCAGTTCTTC.

The V gene is TRBV7-8, the J gene TRBJ2-2, with D possibly TRBD1 on 6 matching bases. Per the germline V gene, CDR1 is SGHVS and CDR2 is FQNEAQ. There are 16 residues in the CDR3. V was clipped by 6 bases and J by 0 bases, with 14 bases between them. CDR3 sequence (DNA): TGTGCCAGCAGACCCAGGGGTTCAACGAACACCGGGGAGCTGTTTTTT. Its translation: CASRPRGSTNTGELFF. Filled out from reference TRBV7-8 and TRBJ2-2, the complete variable domain reads GAGVSQSPRYKVAKRGQDVALRCDPISGHVSLFWYQQALGQGPEFLTYFQNEAQLDKSGLPSDRFFAERPEGSVSTLKIQRTQQEDSAVYLCASRPRGSTNTGELFFGEGSRLTVL.

The chain employs TRBV20-1 and TRBJ2-7; D tentatively reads TRBD1 or TRBD2 (5 bases each). The ends were cut back, 1 base at V and 6 bases at J, with 7 bases in the middle. Per germline, CDR1 DFQATT and CDR2 SNEGSKA (reference sequence). CDR3 length: 11 amino acids. CDR3 loop: CSARGGTEQYF. The CDR3 DNA reads as TGCAGTGCTAGAGGGGGGACCGAGCAGTACTTC.